This TCR beta chain is from a study of control samples from healthy donors and cancer patients. The CDR3 sequence is 13 residues long. Germline V gene data show CDR1 as SNHLY and CDR2 as FYNNEI. Deletions cut 4 bases from V and 0 bases from J, with 6 bases between. This table comes from immunoSEQ multiplex PCR, and its TCRdb copy is limited to in-frame clones, with some not included. The profile shows 130,000 or so clones, 90% of them singletons. The clonotype comes from a man in his forties or fifties in good health. The chain carries TRBV2 and TRBJ1-2; D is undetermined. Sequencing used blood. The CDR3 region is CASSGTPNYGYTF. DNA for the CDR3: TGTGCCAGCAGTGGTACCCCTAACTATGGCTACACCTTC.